Listed below are T cell receptor beta chains from one sample, sequenced in a study of CD8 T cells in Susac syndrome. TCRdb processed the immunoSEQ multiplex PCR reads anew with MiXCR; each CDR3 protein has one entry. The repertoire holds some 160,000 distinct CDR3 sequences, with under 95% as singletons. The sequenced sample consisted of CD4+ T cells from PBMCs. All receptors derive from a human donor in good health. The CDR3 runs from the conserved cysteine through the conserved F or W. Fields, in order: D gene, V gene, clone size, J gene, CDR3 protein, CDR3 DNA. D genes are given only for firm matches. Size is stated for part of the rows, as once, few or many counts, or as a class when the clone is expanded.

>TRBD2|TRBV12-3/TRBV12-4|-|TRBJ2-7
CASSPGLAGNGYEQYF
TGTGCCAGCAGTCCCGGACTAGCGGGGAATGGATACGAGCAGTACTTC
>-|TRBV30|-|TRBJ2-7
CAWSQGHTYKQYF
TGTGCCTGGAGCCAGGGACACACATATAAGCAGTACTTC
>-|TRBV19|-|TRBJ1-1
CASSAGHNTEAFF
TGTGCCAGTAGTGCGGGACATAACACTGAAGCTTTCTTT
>-|TRBV5-1|-|TRBJ2-7
CASSFSVGKAYEQYF
TGCGCCAGCAGCTTTAGCGTCGGGAAGGCCTACGAGCAGTACTTC
>-|TRBV19|-|TRBJ1-5
CASSMPYNQPQHF
TGTGCCAGTAGTATGCCATACAATCAGCCCCAGCATTTT
>-|TRBV11-3|-|TRBJ2-1
CASSSKWDEQFF
TGTGCCAGCAGCTCCAAATGGGATGAGCAGTTCTTC
>-|TRBV11-2|once|TRBJ1-2
CASSLQGFDYGYTF
TGTGCCAGCAGCCTACAGGGCTTCGACTATGGCTACACCTTC
>TRBD1|TRBV5-4|-|TRBJ2-7
CASSMTGGHYEQYF
TGTGCCAGCAGCATGACAGGGGGCCACTACGAGCAGTACTTC
>TRBD1|TRBV5-1|-|TRBJ1-2
CASRPTPGGERYGYTF
TGCGCCAGCAGGCCCACCCCAGGGGGCGAGCGCTATGGCTACACCTTC
>-|TRBV19|-|TRBJ1-2
CASSESLNSADGYTF
TGTGCCAGTAGTGAGTCACTGAATTCGGCGGATGGCTACACCTTC
>-|TRBV7-9|once|TRBJ2-7
CASSLVWTDYEQYF
TGTGCCAGCAGCTTAGTGTGGACAGACTACGAGCAGTACTTC
>-|TRBV29-1|-|TRBJ2-1
CSGRSADEQFF
TGCAGCGGCCGGTCCGCGGATGAGCAGTTCTTC